The 3 T cell receptor beta chains below were found in one sample sequenced in a study of cytomegalovirus exposure and HLA in healthy donors. It was with 60 Vbeta and 13 Jbeta primers that the PCR ran. Only in-frame clones appear in the TCRdb table, and some are missing; sequencing was by immunoSEQ multiplex PCR. The table records around 140,000 clones, 70% to 80% of them present only once. Sample: PBMCs. These receptors were collected from a female donor in good health and CMV-seropositive.

J is TRBJ2-3 and V is TRBV28; D unresolved. The CDR3 is 14 residues long. Germline CDR1 MDHEN, CDR2 SYDVKM. The V end was cut by 2 bases, the J end by 0 bases, with 6 bases between. Here the CDR3 reads CASSLPSSTDTQYF. In nucleotides, the CDR3 is TGTGCCAGCAGTTTACCGTCGAGCACAGATACGCAGTATTTT.

This chain connects TRBV5-8 to TRBJ2-7; D unresolved. CDR1 and CDR2 from the germline V gene are SGHTS and YDEGEE. The CDR3 sequence is 12 residues long. Trimming took 4 bases from V and 7 from J, leaving 12 bases between them. Here the CDR3 reads CASSPLFGEQYF. In DNA form, the CDR3 reads TGTGCCAGCAGCCCTCTCTTCGGGGAGCAGTACTTC. The whole variable domain, remainder taken from reference TRBV5-8 and TRBJ2-7, is EAGVTQSPTHLIKTRGQQATLRCSPISGHTSVYWYQQALGLGLQFLLWYDEGEERNRGNFPPRFSGRQFPNYSSELNVNALELEDSALYLCASSPLFGEQYFGPGTRLTVT.

The chain has TRBV21-1 and TRBJ2-6; the D segment call TRBD1 is taken from the table without a DNA check. TRBV21-1 is shown as a pseudogene. The CDR3 is made up of 19 amino acids. CDR3 coding DNA: TGTGCCAGCAGCAGAGAGGATACAGGGAATCGTTCTGGGGCCAACGTCCTGACTTTC. Protein: CASSREDTGNRSGANVLTF.